This T cell receptor (beta chain) came from a study of cytomegalovirus exposure and HLA in healthy donors. Though nominally healthy at sampling, donors likely had unrecorded immune exposures. In the PCR, 60 Vbeta and 13 Jbeta primers were used. Clones were read by immunoSEQ multiplex PCR, and TCRdb kept only the in-frame ones, dropping some. The sample data list approximately 61,000 clones. Of note for this clone: What it binds is unknown.

Germline V lookup: CDR1 SGHTS, CDR2 YDEGEE. Trimming stripped 1 base from V and 0 bases from J, with 17 bases between. CDR3 length equals 18 residues. Study outcomes and limitations: The authors enumerated 180 or so TCR beta chains as linked to cytomegalovirus. In a later analysis, TCR beta V- and J-gene trimming showed a link to a missense DCLRE1C variant. One cluster of highly shared sequence variants probably arose as a sequencing artifact.

The clonotype was recovered from a woman aged 18-29 years in good health and CMV-seronegative. The V gene is TRBV5-8, the J gene TRBJ1-5; no clear D gene. Sequenced material: PBMCs. The CDR3 is CASSLTLGNPYSNQPQHF. The CDR3 nucleotides read TGTGCCAGCAGCTTGACGCTCGGGAACCCTTATAGCAATCAGCCCCAGCATTTT.